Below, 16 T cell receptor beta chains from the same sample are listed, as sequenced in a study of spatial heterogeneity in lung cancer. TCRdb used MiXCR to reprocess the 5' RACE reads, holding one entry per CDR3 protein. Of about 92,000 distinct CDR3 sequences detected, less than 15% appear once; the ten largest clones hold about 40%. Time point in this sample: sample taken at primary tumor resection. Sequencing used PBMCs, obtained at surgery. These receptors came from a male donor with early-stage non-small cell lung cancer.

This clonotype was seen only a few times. CDR3 protein: CASSVSSGTYNEQFF. CDR3 DNA sequence: TGTGCCAGCAGCGTATCTAGCGGGACCTACAATGAGCAGTTCTTC. This chain connects TRBV9 to TRBJ2-1, with TRBD2 matching over 9 bases. The CDR3 runs 15 residues. J lost 2 bases, V lost 1 base, and 1 base had no gene match. Germline-derived CDR1 and CDR2 are SGDLS and YYNGEE.

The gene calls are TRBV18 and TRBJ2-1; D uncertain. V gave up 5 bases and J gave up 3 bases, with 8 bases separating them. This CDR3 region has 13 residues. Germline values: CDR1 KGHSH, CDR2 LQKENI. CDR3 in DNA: TGTGCCAGCTCAATTGCGGTCTACAATGAGCAGTTCTTC. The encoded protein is CASSIAVYNEQFF.

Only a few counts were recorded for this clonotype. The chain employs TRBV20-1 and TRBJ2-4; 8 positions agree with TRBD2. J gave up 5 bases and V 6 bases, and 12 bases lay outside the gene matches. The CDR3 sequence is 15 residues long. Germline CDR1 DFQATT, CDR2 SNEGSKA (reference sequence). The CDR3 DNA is TGCAGTGCCCTGGTGGCGGGGGGTGAGGAAAACATTCAGTACTTC. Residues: CSALVAGGEENIQYF.

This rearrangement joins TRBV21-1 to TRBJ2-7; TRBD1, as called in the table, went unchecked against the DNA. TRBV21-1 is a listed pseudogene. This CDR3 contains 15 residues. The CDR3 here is CASIPPSRDSNVQYF. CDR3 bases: TGTGCCAGCATTCCCCCTTCTCGGGACAGTAATGTGCAGTACTTC.

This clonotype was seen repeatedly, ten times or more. CDR3 sequence (DNA): TGCGCCAGCAGCTCCTCAGTCAACTACGAGCAGTACTTC. Its protein product is CASSSSVNYEQYF. The chain joins TRBV5-1 to TRBJ2-7; D gene ambiguous. The CDR3 consists of 13 residues. Trimming removed 3 bases at V and 3 bases at J, with 10 bases between. Germline V gene data show CDR1 as SGHRS and CDR2 as YFSETQ.

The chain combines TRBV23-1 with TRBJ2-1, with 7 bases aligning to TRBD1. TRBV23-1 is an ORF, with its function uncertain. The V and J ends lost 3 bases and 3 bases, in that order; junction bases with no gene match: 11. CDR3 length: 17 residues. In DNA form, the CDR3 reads TGCGCCAGCAGTCACCGTGACAGGGTCAGGGGCTACAATGAGCAGTTCTTC. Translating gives CASSHRDRVRGYNEQFF.

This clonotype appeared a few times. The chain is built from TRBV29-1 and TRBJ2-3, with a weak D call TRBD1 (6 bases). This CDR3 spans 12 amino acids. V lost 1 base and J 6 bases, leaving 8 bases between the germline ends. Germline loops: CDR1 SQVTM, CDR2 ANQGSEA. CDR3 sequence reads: CSVEAGVDTQYF. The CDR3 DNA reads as TGCAGCGTTGAAGCAGGGGTGGATACGCAGTATTTT.

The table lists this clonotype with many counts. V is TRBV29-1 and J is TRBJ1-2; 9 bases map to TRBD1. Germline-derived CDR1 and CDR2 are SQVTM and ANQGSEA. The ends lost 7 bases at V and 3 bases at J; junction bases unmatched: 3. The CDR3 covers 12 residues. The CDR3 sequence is CSARTGDYGYTF. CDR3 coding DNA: TGCAGCGCTCGGACAGGGGACTATGGCTACACCTTC.

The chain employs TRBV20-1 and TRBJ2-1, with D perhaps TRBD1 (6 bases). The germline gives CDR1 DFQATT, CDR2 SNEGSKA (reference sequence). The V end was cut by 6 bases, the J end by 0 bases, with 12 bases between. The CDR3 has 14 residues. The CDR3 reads CSAGTGTSYNEQFF. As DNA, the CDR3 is TGCAGTGCCGGCACAGGGACCTCCTACAATGAGCAGTTCTTC.

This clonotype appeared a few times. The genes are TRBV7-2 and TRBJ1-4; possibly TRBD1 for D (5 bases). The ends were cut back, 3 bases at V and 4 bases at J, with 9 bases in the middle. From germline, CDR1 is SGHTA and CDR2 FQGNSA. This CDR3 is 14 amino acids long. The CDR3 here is CASSFQTDNEKLFF. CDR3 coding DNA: TGTGCCAGCAGCTTTCAGACAGATAATGAAAAACTGTTTTTT.

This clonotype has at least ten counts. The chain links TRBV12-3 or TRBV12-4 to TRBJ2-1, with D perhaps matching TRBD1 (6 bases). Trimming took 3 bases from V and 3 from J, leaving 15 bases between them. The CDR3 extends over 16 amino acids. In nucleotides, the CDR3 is TGTGCCAGCAGTTTGGCCAGGGGCCAAGACTACAATGAGCAGTTCTTC. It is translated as CASSLARGQDYNEQFF.

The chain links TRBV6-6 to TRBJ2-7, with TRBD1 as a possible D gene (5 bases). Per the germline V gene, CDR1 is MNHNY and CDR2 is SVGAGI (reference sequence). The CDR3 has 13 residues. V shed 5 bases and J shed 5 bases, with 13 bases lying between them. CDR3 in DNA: TGTGCCAGCAGTCGTCAGGGTCGGGACGAGCAGTACTTC. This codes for CASSRQGRDEQYF.

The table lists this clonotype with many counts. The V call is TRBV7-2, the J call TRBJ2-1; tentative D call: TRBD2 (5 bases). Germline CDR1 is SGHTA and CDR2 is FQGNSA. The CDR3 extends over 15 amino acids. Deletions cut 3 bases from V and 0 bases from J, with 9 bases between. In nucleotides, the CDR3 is TGTGCCAGCAGCTTTTCGGGGAGCTCCTACAATGAGCAGTTCTTC. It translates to CASSFSGSSYNEQFF.

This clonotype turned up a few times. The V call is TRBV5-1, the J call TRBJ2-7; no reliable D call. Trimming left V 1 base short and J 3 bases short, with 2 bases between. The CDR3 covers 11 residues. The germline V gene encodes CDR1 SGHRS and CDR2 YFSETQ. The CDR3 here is CASSLYYEQYF. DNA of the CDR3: TGCGCCAGCAGCTTGTACTACGAGCAGTACTTC.

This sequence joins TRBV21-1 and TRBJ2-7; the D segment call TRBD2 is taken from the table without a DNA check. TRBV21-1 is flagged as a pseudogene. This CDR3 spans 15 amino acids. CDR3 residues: CASSRGGTSTYEQYF. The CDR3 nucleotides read TGTGCCAGCAGCAGAGGCGGGACTTCAACCTACGAGCAGTACTTC.

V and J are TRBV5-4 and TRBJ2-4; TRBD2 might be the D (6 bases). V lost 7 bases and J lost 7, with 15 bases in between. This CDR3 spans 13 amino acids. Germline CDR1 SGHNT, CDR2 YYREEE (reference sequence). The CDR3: CASGSGGENIQYF. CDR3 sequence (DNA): TGTGCCAGCGGTAGTGGAGGGGAGAACATTCAGTACTTC.